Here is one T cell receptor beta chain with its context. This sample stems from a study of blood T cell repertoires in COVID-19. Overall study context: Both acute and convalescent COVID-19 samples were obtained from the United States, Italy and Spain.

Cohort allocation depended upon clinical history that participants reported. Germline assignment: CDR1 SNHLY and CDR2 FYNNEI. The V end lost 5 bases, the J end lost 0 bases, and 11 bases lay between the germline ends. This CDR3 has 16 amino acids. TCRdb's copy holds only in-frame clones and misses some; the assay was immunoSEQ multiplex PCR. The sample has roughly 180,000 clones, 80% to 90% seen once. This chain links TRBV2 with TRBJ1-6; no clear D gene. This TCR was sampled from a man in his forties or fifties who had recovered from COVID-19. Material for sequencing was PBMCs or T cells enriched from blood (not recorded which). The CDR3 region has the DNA TGTGCCAGCAGTTCGAGGCGGAGCTCCTATAATTCACCCCTCCACTTT. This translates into CASSSRRSSYNSPLHF.